Detailed here is one TCR beta chain. The specificity of this receptor is unknown. One base away there is no much larger clone; base qualities are not given. Library preparation employed RT-PCR. The reads were generated on a NextSeq 550. TCRdb handled the public reads itself, with Q25 trimming in fastp and clone calling in MiXCR, and kept productive beta chains. Each CDR3 protein gets just one entry, which takes the most common genes and DNA from the rows behind it. This sample lists roughly 880,000 distinct CDR3 sequences; more than 15% were detected once. The ten top clones hold around 6% of the sample. The CDR1 and CDR2 encoded by the germline V gene (reference sequence) are SEHNR and FQNEAQ. V loses 1 base, J loses 6 bases, and the germline ends lie 16 bases apart. The CDR3 starts with the cysteine, ends with the phenylalanine, and has 16 residues. The kept DNA is CDR3 alone, 48 bases in frame from the first base.

This sample is part of a study of patients and donors after allogeneic stem cell transplantation (dated by TCRdb to 2018 to 2020). This sequence uses TRBV7-9 and TRBJ2-1; TRBD2 is possibly the D segment (6 matching bases). Material for sequencing was blood, either unsorted or a sorted T cell fraction (not recorded which). The source of this sequence is a human donor who was either an allogeneic HSCT recipient or a stem cell or donor lymphocyte infusion donor (not recorded which). It is not recorded whose cells these are; they may come from a transplant donor. The base sequence is TGTGCCAGCAGCTTAGTAAGCGGGTTGGCGGGCAATGAGCAGTTCTTC. Translated, this gives CASSLVSGLAGNEQFF.